The T cell receptor beta chain under discussion was sequenced for a study of vaccination effects on CD4 cells after COVID-19. Study background: Post-vaccine sampling occurred a median 72 days after the second dose.

This CDR3 is built from 12 residues. V dropped 0 bases and J dropped 5 bases, with 4 bases sitting between them. Per germline, CDR1 SEHNR and CDR2 FQNEAQ (reference sequence). Antigen-specific CD4+ T cells were expanded with viral peptide pools in the ViraFEST assay before sequencing. Subsequent to ten to eleven days of culture, CD4+ T cells were isolated. Participants completed two doses of the BNT162b2 or mRNA-1273 vaccine. On this clone itself: The antigen is not known. Distinct nucleotide sequences in the sample also encode this CDR3.

Method: immunoSEQ multiplex PCR; TCRdb's copy keeps in-frame clones and lacks some. This sample has approximately 65,000 clones, with 74% found just once. This receptor was identified in a human donor who received a COVID-19 vaccine. Specimen: CD4+ T cells from PBMCs cultured with HCoV-229E spike peptides, collected after COVID-19 vaccination. V and J are TRBV7-9 and TRBJ2-5; D gene uncertain. As DNA, the CDR3 is TGTGCCAGCAGCTTAGCCGAGGAGACCCAGTACTTC. This codes for CASSLAEETQYF. The full variable domain, its missing parts supplied by reference TRBV7-9 and TRBJ2-5, is DTGVSQNPRHKITKRGQNVTFRCDPISEHNRLYWYRQTLGQGPEFLTYFQNEAQLEKSRLLSDRFSAERPKGSFSTLEIQRTEQGDSAMYLCASSLAEETQYFGPGTRLLVL.